This T cell receptor beta chain was documented in a study of T cells in Graves' hyperthyroidism and ophthalmopathy. Regions amplified from RNA transcripts were the TCR beta CDR3 regions. TCR CDR3 regions were first amplified by RT-PCR with HTBI primers. From the multiplex PCR reads, TCRdb called clonotypes with MiXCR, one entry per CDR3 protein. The sample has under 350,000 distinct CDR3 sequences, under 30% seen once. This clonotype was recorded many times. From germline, CDR1 is SQVTM and CDR2 ANQGSEA. The CDR3 is made up of 12 amino acids. V shed 4 bases and J shed 7 bases, with 13 bases lying between them.

This clonotype was sampled from a man aged 35-49 years with Graves' hyperthyroidism that later progressed to Graves' ophthalmopathy. Sample: blood. The chain has TRBV29-1 and TRBJ1-1, with D perhaps TRBD1 (6 bases). The CDR3 DNA follows: TGCAGCGTTGTTGGGGGCTCTGTTGAAGCTTTCTTT. Translated, it gives CSVVGGSVEAFF.